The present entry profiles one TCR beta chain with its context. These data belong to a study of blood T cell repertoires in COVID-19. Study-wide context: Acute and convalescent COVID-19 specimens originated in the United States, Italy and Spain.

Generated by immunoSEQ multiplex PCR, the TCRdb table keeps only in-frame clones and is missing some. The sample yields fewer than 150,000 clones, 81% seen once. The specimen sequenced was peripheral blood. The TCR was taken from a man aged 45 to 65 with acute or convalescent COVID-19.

The DNA of the CDR3 is TGTGCCAGCAGCCAAGATCCCACAGGGATGGACATTCAGTACTTC. Its translation: CASSQDPTGMDIQYF. V gene TRBV3-1 (or the pseudogene TRBV3-2) combines with J gene TRBJ2-4; possible D gene TRBD1, 6 bases. Germline CDR1 and CDR2: LGHDT and YNNKEL (reference sequence). The CDR3 runs 15 residues. Trimming stripped 0 bases from V and 8 bases from J, with 14 bases between.